One and the same sample provided the 9 T cell receptor beta chains below, sequenced in a study of cytomegalovirus exposure and HLA in healthy donors. The PCR made use of 60 Vbeta and 13 Jbeta primers. TCRdb's copy holds only in-frame clones and misses some; the assay was immunoSEQ multiplex PCR. Of about 160,000 clones listed, roughly two thirds were seen once; the top ten hold 2.8%. The specimen sequenced was PBMCs. Receptors originate from a woman in her 30s in good health and CMV-seronegative.

The CDR3 DNA follows: TGTGCCAGCAGCTCAGGCGGGAGGTCCTACAATGAGCAGTTCTTC. Amino acid sequence: CASSSGGRSYNEQFF. This chain uses TRBV7-8 with TRBJ2-1, with 8 bases fitting TRBD2. CDR3 length equals 15 residues. V was clipped by 4 bases and J by 1 base; unmatched bases: 3. Germline V gene sequence: CDR1 SGHVS, CDR2 FQNEAQ.

V is TRBV25-1 and J is TRBJ2-1, with 7 positions matching TRBD2. V lost 3 bases, J lost 1 base, and 3 bases stayed unmatched. The CDR3 runs to 15 residues. Germline V lookup: CDR1 MGHDK, CDR2 SYGVNS. The CDR3 nucleotides read TGTGCCAGCAGTGAGCTAGCGGTATCCTACAATGAGCAGTTCTTC. Its translation is CASSELAVSYNEQFF.

The chain has TRBV9 and TRBJ1-2; TRBD1 is a possible D gene (6 bases). This CDR3 region has 16 residues. V was pared by 7 bases and J by 0 bases, with 19 bases between. Germline CDR1 SGDLS, CDR2 YYNGEE. CDR3 DNA sequence: TGTGCCAGCGGGGGGGGCGTGGGGGGCACTAACTATGGCTACACCTTC. Translated, it gives CASGGGVGGTNYGYTF.

The chain employs TRBV19 and TRBJ1-2, with a weak D call TRBD1 (6 bases). This CDR3 has 14 amino acids. Germline CDR1 and CDR2: LNHDA and SQIVND (reference sequence). The ends were cut back, 1 base at V and 4 bases at J, with 10 bases in the middle. This CDR3 reads CASSIGDNFYGYTF. For the CDR3, the DNA is TGTGCCAGTAGTATAGGGGACAACTTCTATGGCTACACCTTC.

The gene calls are TRBV16 and TRBJ2-1; D is unresolved. Germline V lookup: CDR1 KGHSY, CDR2 FQNENV. V lost 0 bases to trimming and J lost 6 bases, with 6 bases between them. The CDR3 consists of 13 residues. In nucleotides, the CDR3 is TGTGCCAGCAGCCAATCACTCTCCAATGAGCAGTTCTTC. Its translation: CASSQSLSNEQFF.

The chain couples TRBV6-5 to TRBJ1-1; 8 nucleotides agree with TRBD1. CDR1 and CDR2 from the germline V gene are MNHEY and SVGAGI. Trimming removed 2 bases from V and 11 bases from J; junction bases left unmatched: 13. The CDR3 covers 15 residues. The CDR3 loop reads CASSYGTGFSGRAFF. In DNA, the CDR3 is TGTGCCAGCAGTTACGGGACAGGCTTTTCGGGACGGGCTTTCTTT.

This CDR3 is CASSIAGQGAYNEQFF. CDR3 nucleotide sequence: TGTGCCAGCAGCATCGCTGGACAGGGGGCATACAATGAGCAGTTCTTC. The chain employs TRBV5-7 and TRBJ2-1, with 11 bases lining up with TRBD1. TRBV5-7 is reported as an ORF; its role is uncertain. Trimming at V came to 4 bases and at J to 4 bases, leaving 7 bases not matched to a gene. There are 16 residues in the CDR3.

In its sample, this clone was seen once. The V gene is TRBV7-8, the J gene TRBJ2-5, with D perhaps matching TRBD2 (5 bases). This CDR3 region has 15 residues. From germline, CDR1 is SGHVS and CDR2 FQNEAQ. Trimming pared 5 bases from V and 5 bases from J, leaving 18 bases between. As DNA, the CDR3 is TGTGCCAGCAGCCCTCCGGACTCATGGGTGGAGACCCAGTACTTC. Translation gives CASSPPDSWVETQYF.

The genes are TRBV6-1 and TRBJ2-3; D perhaps matches TRBD1 (6 bases). Trimming removed 3 bases from V and 0 bases from J, with 13 bases in between. The germline V gene has CDR1 MNHNS and CDR2 SASEGT. The CDR3 totals 16 residues. CDR3 sequence reads: CASSDSQGSSTDTQYF. CDR3 nucleotide sequence: TGTGCCAGCAGTGATAGTCAGGGGTCTAGCACAGATACGCAGTATTTT.